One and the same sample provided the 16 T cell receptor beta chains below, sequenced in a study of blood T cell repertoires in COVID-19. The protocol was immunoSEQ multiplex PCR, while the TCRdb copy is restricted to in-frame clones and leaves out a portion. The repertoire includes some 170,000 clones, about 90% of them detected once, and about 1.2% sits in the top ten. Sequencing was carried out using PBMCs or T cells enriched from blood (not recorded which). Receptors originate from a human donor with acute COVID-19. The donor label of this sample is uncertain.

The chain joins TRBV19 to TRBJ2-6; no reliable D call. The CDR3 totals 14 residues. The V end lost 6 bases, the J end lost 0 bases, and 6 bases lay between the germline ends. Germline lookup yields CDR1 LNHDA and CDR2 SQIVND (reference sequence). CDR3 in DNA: TGTGCCAGTAGCAAGAGCTCTGGGGCCAACGTCCTGACTTTC. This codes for CASSKSSGANVLTF.

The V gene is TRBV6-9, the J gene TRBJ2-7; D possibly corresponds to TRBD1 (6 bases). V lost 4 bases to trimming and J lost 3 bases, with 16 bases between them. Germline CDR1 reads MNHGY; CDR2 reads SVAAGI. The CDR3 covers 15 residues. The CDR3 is CASSLQGEKDYEQYF. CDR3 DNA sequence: TGTGCCAGCAGTTTACAGGGAGAAAAGGACTACGAGCAGTACTTC.

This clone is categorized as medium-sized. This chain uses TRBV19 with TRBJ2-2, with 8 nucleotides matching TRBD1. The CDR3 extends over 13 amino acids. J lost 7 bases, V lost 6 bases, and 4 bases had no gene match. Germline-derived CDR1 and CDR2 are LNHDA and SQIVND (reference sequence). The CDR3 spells CASSRQGLGELFF. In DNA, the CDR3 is TGTGCCAGTAGCAGACAGGGGCTCGGGGAGCTGTTTTTT.

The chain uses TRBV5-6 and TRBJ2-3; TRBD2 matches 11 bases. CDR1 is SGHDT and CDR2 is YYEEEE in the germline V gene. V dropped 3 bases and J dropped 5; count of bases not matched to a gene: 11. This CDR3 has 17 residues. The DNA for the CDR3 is TGTGCCAGCAGCTCGATGGAGACTAGCGGGGCAGGAGATACGCAGTATTTT. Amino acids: CASSSMETSGAGDTQYF.

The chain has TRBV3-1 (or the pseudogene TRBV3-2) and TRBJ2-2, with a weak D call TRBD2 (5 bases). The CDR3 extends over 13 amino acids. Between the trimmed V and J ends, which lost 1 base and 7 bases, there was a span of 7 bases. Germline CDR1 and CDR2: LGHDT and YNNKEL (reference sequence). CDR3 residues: CASSQGEGGELFF. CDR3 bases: TGTGCCAGCAGCCAAGGAGAGGGCGGGGAGCTGTTTTTT.

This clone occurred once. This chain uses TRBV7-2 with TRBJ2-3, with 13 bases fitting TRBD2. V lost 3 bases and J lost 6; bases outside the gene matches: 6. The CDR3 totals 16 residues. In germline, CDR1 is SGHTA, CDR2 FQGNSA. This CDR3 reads CASSFGLAGEIDTQYF. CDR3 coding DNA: TGTGCCAGCAGCTTCGGACTAGCGGGGGAAATTGATACGCAGTATTTT.

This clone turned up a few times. This chain's CDR3 is CASSSTSGGYNEQFF. In DNA form, the CDR3 reads TGTGCCAGCAGTTCTACTAGCGGTGGTTACAATGAGCAGTTCTTC. The V and J genes are TRBV6-5 and TRBJ2-1, with TRBD2 identical over 8 bases. There are 15 residues in the CDR3. CDR1 is MNHEY and CDR2 is SVGAGI in the germline V gene. J gave up 4 bases and V 4 bases, and 6 bases lay outside the gene matches.

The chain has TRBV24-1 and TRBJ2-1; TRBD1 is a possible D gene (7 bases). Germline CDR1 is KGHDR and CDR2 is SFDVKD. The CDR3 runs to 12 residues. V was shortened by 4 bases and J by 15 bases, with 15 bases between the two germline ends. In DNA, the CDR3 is TGTGCCACCAGTGACCGAACAGGGGAGGCGTTCTTC. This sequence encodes CATSDRTGEAFF.

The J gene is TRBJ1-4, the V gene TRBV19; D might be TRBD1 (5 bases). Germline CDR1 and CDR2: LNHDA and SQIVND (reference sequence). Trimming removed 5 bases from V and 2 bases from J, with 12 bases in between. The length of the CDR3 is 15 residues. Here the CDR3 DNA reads TGTGCCAGTAGTTTCGTGACAGCTACTAATGAAAAACTGTTTTTT. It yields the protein CASSFVTATNEKLFF.

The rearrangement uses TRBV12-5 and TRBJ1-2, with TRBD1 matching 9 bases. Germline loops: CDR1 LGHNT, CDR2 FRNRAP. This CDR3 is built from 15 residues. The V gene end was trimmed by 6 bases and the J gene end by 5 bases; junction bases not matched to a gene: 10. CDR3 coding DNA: TGTGCTAGTGGAACCGGGACAGGGAGAGTATATGGCTACACCTTC. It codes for CASGTGTGRVYGYTF.

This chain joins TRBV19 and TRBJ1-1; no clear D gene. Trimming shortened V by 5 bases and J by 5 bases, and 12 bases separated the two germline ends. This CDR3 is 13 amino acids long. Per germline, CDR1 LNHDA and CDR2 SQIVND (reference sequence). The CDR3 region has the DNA TGTGCCAGTAGTGCAGTGCGGAGGACTGAAGCTTTCTTT. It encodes CASSAVRRTEAFF.

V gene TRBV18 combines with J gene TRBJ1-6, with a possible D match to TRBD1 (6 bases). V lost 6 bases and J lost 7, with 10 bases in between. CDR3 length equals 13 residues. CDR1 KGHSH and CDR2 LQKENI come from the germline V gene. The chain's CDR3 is CASSPTGNSPLHF. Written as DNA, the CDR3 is TGTGCCAGCTCCCCAACAGGGAATTCACCCCTCCACTTT.

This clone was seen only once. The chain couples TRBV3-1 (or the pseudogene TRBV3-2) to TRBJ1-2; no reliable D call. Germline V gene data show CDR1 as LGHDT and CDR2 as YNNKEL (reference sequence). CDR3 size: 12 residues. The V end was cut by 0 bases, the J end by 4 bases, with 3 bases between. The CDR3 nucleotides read TGTGCCAGCAGCCAAGAGAGCTATGGCTACACCTTC. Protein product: CASSQESYGYTF.

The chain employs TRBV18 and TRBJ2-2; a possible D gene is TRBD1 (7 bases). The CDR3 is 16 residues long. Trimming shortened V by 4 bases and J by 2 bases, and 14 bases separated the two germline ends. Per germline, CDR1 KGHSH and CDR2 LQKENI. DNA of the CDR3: TGTGCCAGCTCACAGAGCAGGGGGGCCAACACCGGGGAGCTGTTTTTT. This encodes CASSQSRGANTGELFF.

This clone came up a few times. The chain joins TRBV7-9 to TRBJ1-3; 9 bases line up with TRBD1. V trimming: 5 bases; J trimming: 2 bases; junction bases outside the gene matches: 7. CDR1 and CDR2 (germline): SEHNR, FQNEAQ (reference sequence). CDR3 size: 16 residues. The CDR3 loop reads CASSRWTGEAGNTIYF. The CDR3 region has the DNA TGTGCCAGCAGCCGATGGACAGGGGAGGCTGGAAACACCATATATTTT.

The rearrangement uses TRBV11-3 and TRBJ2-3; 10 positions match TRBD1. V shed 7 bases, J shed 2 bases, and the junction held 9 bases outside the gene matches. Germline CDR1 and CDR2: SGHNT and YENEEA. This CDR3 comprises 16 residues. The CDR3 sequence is CASTPPGTGVTDTQYF. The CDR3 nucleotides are TGTGCCAGCACCCCACCTGGGACAGGGGTCACAGATACGCAGTATTTT. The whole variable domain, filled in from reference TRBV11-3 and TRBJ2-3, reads EAGVVQSPRYKIIEKKQPVAFWCNPISGHNTLYWYLQNLGQGPELLIRYENEEAVDDSQLPKDRFSAERLKGVDSTLKIQPAELGDSAVYLCASTPPGTGVTDTQYFGPGTRLTVL.